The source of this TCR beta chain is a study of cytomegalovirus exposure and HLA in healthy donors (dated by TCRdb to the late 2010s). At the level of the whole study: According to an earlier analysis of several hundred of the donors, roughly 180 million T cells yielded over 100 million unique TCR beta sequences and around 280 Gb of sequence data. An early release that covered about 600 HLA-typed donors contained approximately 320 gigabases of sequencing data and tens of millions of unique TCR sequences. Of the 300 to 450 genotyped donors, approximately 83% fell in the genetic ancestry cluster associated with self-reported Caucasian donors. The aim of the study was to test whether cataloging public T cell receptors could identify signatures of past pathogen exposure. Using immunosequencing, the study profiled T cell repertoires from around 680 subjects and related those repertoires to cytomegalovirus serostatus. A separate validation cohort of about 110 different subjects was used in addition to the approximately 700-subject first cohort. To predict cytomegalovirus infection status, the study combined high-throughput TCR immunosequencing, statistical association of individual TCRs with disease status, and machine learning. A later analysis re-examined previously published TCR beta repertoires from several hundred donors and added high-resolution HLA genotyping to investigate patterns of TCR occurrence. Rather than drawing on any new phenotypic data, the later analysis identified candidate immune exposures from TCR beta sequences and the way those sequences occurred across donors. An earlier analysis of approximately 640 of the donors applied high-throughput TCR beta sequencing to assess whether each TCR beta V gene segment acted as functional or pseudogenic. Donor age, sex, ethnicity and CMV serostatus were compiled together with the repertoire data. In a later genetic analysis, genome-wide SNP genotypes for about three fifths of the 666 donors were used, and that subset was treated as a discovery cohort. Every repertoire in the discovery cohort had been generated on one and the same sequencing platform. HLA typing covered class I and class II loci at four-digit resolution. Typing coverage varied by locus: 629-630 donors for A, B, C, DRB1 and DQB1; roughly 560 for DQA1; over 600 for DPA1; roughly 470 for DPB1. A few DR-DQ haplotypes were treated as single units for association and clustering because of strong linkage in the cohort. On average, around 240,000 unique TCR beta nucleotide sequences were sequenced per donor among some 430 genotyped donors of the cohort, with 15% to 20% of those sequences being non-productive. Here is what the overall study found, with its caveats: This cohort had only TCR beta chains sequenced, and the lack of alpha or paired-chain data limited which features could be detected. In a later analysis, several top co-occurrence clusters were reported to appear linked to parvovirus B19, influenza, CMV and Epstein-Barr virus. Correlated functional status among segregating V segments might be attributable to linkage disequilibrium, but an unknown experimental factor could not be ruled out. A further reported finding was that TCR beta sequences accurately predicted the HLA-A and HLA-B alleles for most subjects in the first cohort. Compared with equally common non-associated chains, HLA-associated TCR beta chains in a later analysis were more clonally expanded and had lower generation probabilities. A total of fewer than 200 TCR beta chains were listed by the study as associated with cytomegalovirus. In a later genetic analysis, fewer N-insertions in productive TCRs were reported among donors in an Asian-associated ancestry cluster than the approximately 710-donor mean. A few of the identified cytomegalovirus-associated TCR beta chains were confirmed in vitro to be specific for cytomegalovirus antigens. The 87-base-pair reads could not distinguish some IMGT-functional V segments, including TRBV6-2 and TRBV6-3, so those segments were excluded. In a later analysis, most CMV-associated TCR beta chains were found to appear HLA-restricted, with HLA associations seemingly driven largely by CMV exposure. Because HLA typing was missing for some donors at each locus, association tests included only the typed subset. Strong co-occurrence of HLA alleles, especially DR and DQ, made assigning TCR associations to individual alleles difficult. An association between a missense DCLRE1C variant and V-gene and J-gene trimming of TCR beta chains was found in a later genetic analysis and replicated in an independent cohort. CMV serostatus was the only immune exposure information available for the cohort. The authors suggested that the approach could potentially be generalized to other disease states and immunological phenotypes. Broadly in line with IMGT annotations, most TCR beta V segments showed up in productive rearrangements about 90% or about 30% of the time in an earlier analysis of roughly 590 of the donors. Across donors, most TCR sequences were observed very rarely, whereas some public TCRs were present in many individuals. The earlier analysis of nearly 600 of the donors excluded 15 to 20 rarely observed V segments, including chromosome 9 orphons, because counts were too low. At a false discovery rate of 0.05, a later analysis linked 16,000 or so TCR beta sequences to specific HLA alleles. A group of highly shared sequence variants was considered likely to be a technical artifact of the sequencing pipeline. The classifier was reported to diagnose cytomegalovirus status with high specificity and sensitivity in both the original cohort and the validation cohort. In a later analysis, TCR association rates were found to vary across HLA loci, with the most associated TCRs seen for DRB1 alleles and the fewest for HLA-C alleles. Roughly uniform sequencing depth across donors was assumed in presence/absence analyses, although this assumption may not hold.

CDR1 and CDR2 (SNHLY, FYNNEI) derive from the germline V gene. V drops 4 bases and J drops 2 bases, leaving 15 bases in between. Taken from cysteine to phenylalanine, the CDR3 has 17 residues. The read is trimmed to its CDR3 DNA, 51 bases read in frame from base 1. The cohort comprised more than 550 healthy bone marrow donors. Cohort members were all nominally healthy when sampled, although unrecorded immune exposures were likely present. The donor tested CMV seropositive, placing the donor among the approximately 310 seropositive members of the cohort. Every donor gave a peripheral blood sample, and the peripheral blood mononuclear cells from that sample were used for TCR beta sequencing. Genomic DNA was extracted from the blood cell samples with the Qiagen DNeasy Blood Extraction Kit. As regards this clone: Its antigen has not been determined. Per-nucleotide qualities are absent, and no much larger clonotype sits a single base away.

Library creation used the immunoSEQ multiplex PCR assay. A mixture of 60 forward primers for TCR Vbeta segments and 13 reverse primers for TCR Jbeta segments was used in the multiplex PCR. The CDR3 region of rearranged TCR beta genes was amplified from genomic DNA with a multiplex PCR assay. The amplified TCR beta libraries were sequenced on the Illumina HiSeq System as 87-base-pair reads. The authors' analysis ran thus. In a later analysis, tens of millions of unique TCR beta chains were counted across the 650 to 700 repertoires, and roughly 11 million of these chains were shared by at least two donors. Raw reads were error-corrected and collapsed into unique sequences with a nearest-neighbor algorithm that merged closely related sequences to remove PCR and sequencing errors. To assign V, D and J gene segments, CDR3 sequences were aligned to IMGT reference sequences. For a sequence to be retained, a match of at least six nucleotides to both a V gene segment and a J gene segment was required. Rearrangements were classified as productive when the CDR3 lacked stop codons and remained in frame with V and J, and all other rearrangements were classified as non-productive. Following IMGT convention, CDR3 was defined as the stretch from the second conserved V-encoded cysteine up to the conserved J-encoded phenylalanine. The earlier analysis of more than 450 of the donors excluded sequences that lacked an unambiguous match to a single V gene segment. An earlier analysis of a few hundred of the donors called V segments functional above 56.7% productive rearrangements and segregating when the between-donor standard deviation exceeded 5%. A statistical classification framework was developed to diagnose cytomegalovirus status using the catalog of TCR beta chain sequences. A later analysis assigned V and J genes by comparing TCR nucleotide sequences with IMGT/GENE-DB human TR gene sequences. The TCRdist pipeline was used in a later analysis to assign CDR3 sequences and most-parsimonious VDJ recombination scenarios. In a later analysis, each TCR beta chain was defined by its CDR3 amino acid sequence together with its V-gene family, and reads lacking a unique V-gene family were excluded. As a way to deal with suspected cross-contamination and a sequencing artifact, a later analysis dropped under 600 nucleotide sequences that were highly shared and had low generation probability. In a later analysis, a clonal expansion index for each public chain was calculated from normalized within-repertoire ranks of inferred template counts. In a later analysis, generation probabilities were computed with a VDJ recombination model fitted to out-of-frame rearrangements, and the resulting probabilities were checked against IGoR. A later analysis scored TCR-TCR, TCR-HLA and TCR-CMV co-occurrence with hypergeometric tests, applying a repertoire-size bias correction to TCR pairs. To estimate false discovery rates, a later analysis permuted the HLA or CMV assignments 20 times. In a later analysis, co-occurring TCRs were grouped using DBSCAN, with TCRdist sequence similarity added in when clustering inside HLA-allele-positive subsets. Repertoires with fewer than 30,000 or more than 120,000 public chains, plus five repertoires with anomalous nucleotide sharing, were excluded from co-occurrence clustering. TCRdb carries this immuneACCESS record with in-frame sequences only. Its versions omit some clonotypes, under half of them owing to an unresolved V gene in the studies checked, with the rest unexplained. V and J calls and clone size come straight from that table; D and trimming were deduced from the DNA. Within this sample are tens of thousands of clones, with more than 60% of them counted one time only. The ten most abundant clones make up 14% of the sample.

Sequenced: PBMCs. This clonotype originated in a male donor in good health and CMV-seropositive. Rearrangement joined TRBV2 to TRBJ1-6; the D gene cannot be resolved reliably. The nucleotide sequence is TGTGCCAGCAGTGGTTTATGGAAGAGGACCTATAATTCACCCCTCCACTTT. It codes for CASSGLWKRTYNSPLHF.